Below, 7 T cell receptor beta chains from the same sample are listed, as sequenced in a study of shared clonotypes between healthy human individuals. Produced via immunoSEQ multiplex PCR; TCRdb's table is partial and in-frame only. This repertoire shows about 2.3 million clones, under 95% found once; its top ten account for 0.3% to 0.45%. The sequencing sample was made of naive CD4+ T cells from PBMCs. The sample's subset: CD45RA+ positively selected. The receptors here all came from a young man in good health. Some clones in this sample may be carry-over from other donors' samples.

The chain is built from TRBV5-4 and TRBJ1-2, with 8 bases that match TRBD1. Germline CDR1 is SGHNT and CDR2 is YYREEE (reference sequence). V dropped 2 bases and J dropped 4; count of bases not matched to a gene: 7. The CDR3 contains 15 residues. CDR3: CASSFSDRGFYGYTF. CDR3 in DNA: TGTGCCAGCAGCTTCAGCGACAGGGGCTTCTATGGCTACACCTTC.

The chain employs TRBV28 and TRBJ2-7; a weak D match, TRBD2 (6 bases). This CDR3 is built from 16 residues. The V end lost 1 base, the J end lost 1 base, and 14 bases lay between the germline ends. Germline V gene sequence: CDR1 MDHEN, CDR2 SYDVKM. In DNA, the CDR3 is TGTGCCAGCAGTTTATTGTCGGGAGCAGGGTCCTACGAGCAGTACTTC. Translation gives CASSLLSGAGSYEQYF.

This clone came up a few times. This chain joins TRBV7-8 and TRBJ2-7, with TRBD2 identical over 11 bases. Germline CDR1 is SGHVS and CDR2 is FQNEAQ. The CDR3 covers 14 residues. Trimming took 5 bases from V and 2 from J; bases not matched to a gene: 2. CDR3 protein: CASSPTSGTYEQYF. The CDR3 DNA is TGTGCCAGCAGCCCGACTAGCGGGACCTACGAGCAGTACTTC.

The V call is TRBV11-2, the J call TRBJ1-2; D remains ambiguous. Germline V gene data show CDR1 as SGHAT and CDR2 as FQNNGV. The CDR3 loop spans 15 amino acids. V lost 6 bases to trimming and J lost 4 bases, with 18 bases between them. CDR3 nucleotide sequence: TGTGCCAGCAGACTCAATCACAAAGCCGCCTATGGCTACACCTTC. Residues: CASRLNHKAAYGYTF.

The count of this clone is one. The CDR3 protein is CASSLAGDNYGYTF. The CDR3 DNA reads TGTGCCAGCAGTTTAGCGGGGGACAACTATGGCTACACCTTC. The chain combines TRBV28 with TRBJ1-2; the D gene is possibly TRBD1 (5 bases). The CDR3 extends over 14 amino acids. Trimming pared 2 bases from V and 2 bases from J, leaving 9 bases between. Germline assignment: CDR1 MDHEN and CDR2 SYDVKM.

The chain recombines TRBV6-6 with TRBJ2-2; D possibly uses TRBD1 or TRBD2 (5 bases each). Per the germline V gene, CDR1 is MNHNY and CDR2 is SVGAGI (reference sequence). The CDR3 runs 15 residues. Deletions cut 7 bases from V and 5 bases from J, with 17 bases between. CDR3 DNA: TGTGCCAGCACTTTGTGGGGGTGGAGGACCGGGGAGCTGTTTTTT. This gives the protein CASTLWGWRTGELFF.

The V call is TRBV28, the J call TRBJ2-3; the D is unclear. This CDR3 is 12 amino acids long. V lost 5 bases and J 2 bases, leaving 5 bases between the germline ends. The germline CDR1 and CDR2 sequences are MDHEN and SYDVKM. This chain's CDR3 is CASSTVTDTQYF. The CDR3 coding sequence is TGTGCCAGCAGTACCGTCACAGATACGCAGTATTTT.